These T cell receptor beta chains were read from a single sample in a study of shared clonotypes between healthy human individuals. The data were produced by immunoSEQ multiplex PCR, yet TCRdb's version contains in-frame clones alone and is incomplete. The table records some 650,000 clones, about 96% of them present only once. Material: naive CD4+ T cells sorted from blood. The receptors shown here come from a woman aged 25 to 39 in good health. Each CDR3 is given with its conserved first and last residue.

TRBV29-1	CSVEYAGVREGEQYF
TRBV7-2	CASSFPSAGGYEQYF
TRBV7-9	CASSSFGRLNTEAFF
TRBV5-1	CASSLSQSRTGELFF
TRBV28	CASSPSGTEQYF
TRBV2	CASSAYRGRGNQPQHF
TRBV5-6	CASSLGPGSTQYF
TRBV6-6	CASTDLTGSTDTQYF
TRBV6-6	CASSYWDRDSQETQYF
TRBV30	CAWSQGSTEAFF
TRBV30	CAWSVLDTQYF
TRBV7-3	CASSLQGGTDTQYF
TRBV19	CASTPTSGKKEQYF
TRBV30	CAWSVLEHQPQHF
TRBV20-1	CSATDTGELFF
TRBV4-1	CASSQEWASGRNQETQYF
TRBV9	CASSVDPGTSGLTGELFF
TRBV23-1	CASSQSQGLPGANVLTF
TRBV6-4	CASSPGQGAGYTF
TRBV28	CASRGETEAFF
TRBV18	CASSPPGNEQFF
TRBV6-5	CAVGDRTYEQYF
TRBV5-1	CASSFLPGETNQPQHF
TRBV6-1	CASSGQGDQPQHF
TRBV30	CAWSGQGNSNQPQHF
TRBV7-9	CASSLRVVRQDSGNTIYF
TRBV6-5	CASSSDRRGNQPQHF
TRBV5-6	CASRTELGGFYGYTF
TRBV4-2	CASSQGSQGMNTEAFF
TRBV4-2	CASSLTWDFTDTQYF
TRBV11-2	CASSLGRGSYGYTF
TRBV5-1	CASSVERGSTEAFF
TRBV28	CASSLIHEKLFF
TRBV10-1	CASSKAGTGNNTEAFF
TRBV5-4	CASSLRSKLGFGEQFF
TRBV19	CASTTRSRAEAFF
TRBV7-9	CASSSRGTGTYEQYF
TRBV19	CASSPSSGSSRQPQHF
TRBV6-5	CASRAGTGAAYEQYF
TRBV19	CASSQGTGAADTQYF
TRBV19	CASSTWSGSSYNEQFF
TRBV5-4	CASSFAGENGNTIYF
TRBV7-8	CASSGNTGPGTEAFF
TRBV28	CASLLADYNEQFF
TRBV6-5	CASSYVNRVGYEQYF